The rows below give T cell receptor beta chains drawn from one sample of a study of PD-L1 blockade in urothelial cancer. Data came from immunoSEQ multiplex PCR; TCRdb stores just in-frame clones and leaves some out. The table lists about 120,000 clones, roughly 90% of them singletons. The starting material was PBMCs, obtained around atezolizumab (anti-PD-L1) treatment. These receptors were obtained from a man in his sixties with urothelial cancer. The CDR3 runs from the conserved cysteine through the conserved F or W. The D gene is left open where the match is weak. The listing skips clone size in some rows; elsewhere it reads once, few, many or a size class.

V: TRBV15; size: .; J: TRBJ1-4; D: TRBD1; CDR3: CATSAGTGVSTNEKLFF; DNA: TGTGCCACCAGCGCAGGGACAGGGGTGTCAACTAATGAAAAACTGTTTTTT
V: TRBV9; size: .; J: TRBJ2-7; D: TRBD1; CDR3: CASSPTPTGEQYF; DNA: TGTGCCAGCAGCCCAACCCCGACAGGGGAGCAGTACTTC
V: TRBV7-2; size: .; J: TRBJ2-5; D: TRBD1; CDR3: CASSLIGTGLQETQYF; DNA: TGTGCCAGCAGCTTAATCGGGACAGGCCTTCAAGAGACCCAGTACTTC
V: TRBV5-1; size: .; J: TRBJ2-5; D: .; CDR3: CASSSWDAGETQYF; DNA: TGCGCCAGCAGCTCCTGGGACGCGGGGGAGACCCAGTACTTC
V: TRBV27; size: .; J: TRBJ2-7; D: .; CDR3: CASSSGQYYEQYF; DNA: TGTGCCAGCAGTTCAGGACAGTATTACGAGCAGTACTTC
V: TRBV19; size: .; J: TRBJ2-5; D: .; CDR3: CASRDYQETQYF; DNA: TGTGCCAGTAGGGACTACCAAGAGACCCAGTACTTC
V: TRBV7-2; size: .; J: TRBJ2-7; D: .; CDR3: CASSLDRGGEQYF; DNA: TGTGCCAGCAGCTTAGACAGGGGAGGCGAGCAGTACTTC
V: TRBV6-5; size: few; J: TRBJ2-2; D: TRBD2; CDR3: CASEAGGRELFF; DNA: TGTGCCAGCGAGGCGGGAGGTCGGGAGCTGTTTTTT
V: TRBV19; size: .; J: TRBJ1-1; D: .; CDR3: CASISGPTEAFF; DNA: TGTGCCAGTATATCAGGGCCCACTGAAGCTTTCTTT
V: TRBV5-6; size: .; J: TRBJ1-1; D: TRBD1; CDR3: CASSLEQGARVNTEAFF; DNA: TGTGCCAGCAGCTTGGAGCAGGGGGCCCGAGTGAACACTGAAGCTTTCTTT
V: TRBV15; size: .; J: TRBJ1-2; D: .; CDR3: CATSSPPEYNYGYTF; DNA: TGTGCCACCAGCAGCCCCCCGGAGTATAACTATGGCTACACCTTC
V: TRBV7-8; size: once; J: TRBJ1-2; D: .; CDR3: CASSYRGDGYTF; DNA: TGTGCCAGCAGCTACCGGGGGGATGGCTACACCTTC
V: TRBV11-2; size: .; J: TRBJ2-5; D: TRBD2; CDR3: CASSPGLAGGQETQYF; DNA: TGTGCCAGCAGCCCGGGACTAGCGGGGGGCCAAGAGACCCAGTACTTC
V: TRBV11-2; size: .; J: TRBJ2-5; D: TRBD1; CDR3: CASSVATGGGQETQYF; DNA: TGTGCCAGCAGCGTCGCGACAGGGGGGGGACAAGAGACCCAGTACTTC
V: TRBV4-2; size: few; J: TRBJ2-5; D: TRBD2; CDR3: CASSQVIKRGGWETQYF; DNA: TGTGCCAGCAGCCAAGTCATCAAGCGGGGGGGCTGGGAGACCCAGTACTTC
V: TRBV28; size: .; J: TRBJ1-4; D: .; CDR3: CASSPRRGLDEKLFF; DNA: TGTGCCAGCAGCCCTAGGCGGGGGCTCGATGAAAAACTGTTTTTT
V: TRBV7-2; size: .; J: TRBJ1-4; D: TRBD1; CDR3: CASSLRGPLFF; DNA: TGTGCCAGCAGCTTAAGGGGGCCACTGTTTTTT
V: TRBV7-9; size: once; J: TRBJ1-1; D: .; CDR3: CASSLSGETEAFF; DNA: TGTGCCAGCAGCTTATCTGGGGAGACTGAAGCTTTCTTT
V: TRBV11-2; size: .; J: TRBJ2-3; D: .; CDR3: CASSLGGPVDTQYF; DNA: TGTGCCAGCAGCTTAGGAGGGCCGGTGGATACGCAGTATTTT
V: TRBV5-6; size: once; J: TRBJ2-3; D: TRBD2; CDR3: CASSASGGDQDTQYF; DNA: TGTGCCAGCAGCGCGAGCGGGGGCGACCAGGATACGCAGTATTTT
V: TRBV6-1; size: .; J: TRBJ2-3; D: .; CDR3: CASSESQRDTQYF; DNA: TGTGCCAGCAGTGAATCCCAGCGAGATACGCAGTATTTT
V: TRBV28; size: .; J: TRBJ1-5; D: .; CDR3: CASTYPRGRDTGNQPQHF; DNA: TGTGCCAGCACCTACCCCCGTGGCCGGGACACAGGCAATCAGCCCCAGCATTTT
V: TRBV13; size: once; J: TRBJ2-1; D: TRBD2; CDR3: CASSTGLVEQFF; DNA: TGTGCCAGCAGCACGGGACTAGTCGAGCAGTTCTTC
V: TRBV19; size: .; J: TRBJ1-5; D: .; CDR3: CASSQTSGGGNQPQHF; DNA: TGTGCCAGTAGCCAGACGTCGGGGGGCGGCAATCAGCCCCAGCATTTT
V: TRBV5-5; size: .; J: TRBJ2-7; D: TRBD1; CDR3: CASSPGLGQGYEQYF; DNA: TGTGCCAGCAGCCCGGGCCTAGGACAGGGCTACGAGCAGTACTTC
V: TRBV14; size: few; J: TRBJ2-7; D: .; CDR3: CASSLDMSYEQYF; DNA: TGTGCCAGCAGCCTCGACATGTCCTACGAGCAGTACTTC
V: TRBV5-5; size: .; J: TRBJ1-6; D: .; CDR3: CASSLEPRHSPLHF; DNA: TGTGCCAGCAGCTTGGAGCCGAGGCATTCACCCCTCCACTTT
V: TRBV30; size: .; J: TRBJ1-2; D: .; CDR3: CAWAPGYGYTF; DNA: TGTGCCTGGGCCCCAGGTTATGGCTACACCTTC
V: TRBV6-5; size: .; J: TRBJ1-1; D: .; CDR3: CASSYSALTNTEAFF; DNA: TGTGCCAGCAGTTACTCGGCTCTCACAAACACTGAAGCTTTCTTT
V: TRBV18; size: .; J: TRBJ1-2; D: .; CDR3: CASSPQNDLAYGYTF; DNA: TGTGCCAGCTCACCACAAAACGACCTAGCCTATGGCTACACCTTC
V: TRBV5-8; size: .; J: TRBJ2-1; D: TRBD1; CDR3: CASSIFQGAVNEQFF; DNA: TGTGCCAGCAGCATTTTCCAGGGGGCCGTCAATGAGCAGTTCTTC
V: TRBV5-1; size: .; J: TRBJ2-2; D: TRBD1; CDR3: CASSRDREAGELFF; DNA: TGCGCCAGCAGCCGGGACAGGGAGGCCGGGGAGCTGTTTTTT
V: TRBV6-1; size: .; J: TRBJ1-4; D: TRBD1; CDR3: CASSEADRSGKLFF; DNA: TGTGCCAGCAGTGAAGCGGACAGGAGTGGAAAACTGTTTTTT
V: TRBV28; size: once; J: TRBJ2-7; D: TRBD2; CDR3: CAVCEGGGLAVEQYF; DNA: TGTGCCGTCTGTGAGGGGGGGGGACTAGCGGTCGAGCAGTACTTC
V: TRBV7-9; size: .; J: TRBJ2-3; D: TRBD2; CDR3: CASSSSTSGRRDTQYF; DNA: TGTGCCAGCAGCTCCTCGACTAGCGGGAGGAGAGATACGCAGTATTTT
V: TRBV7-2; size: .; J: TRBJ1-2; D: .; CDR3: CASSLDQGRGYTF; DNA: TGTGCCAGCAGCTTAGACCAGGGTCGGGGCTACACCTTC
V: TRBV5-4; size: .; J: TRBJ1-3; D: .; CDR3: CASSSWTDSGNTIYF; DNA: TGTGCCAGCAGCTCCTGGACAGACTCTGGAAACACCATATATTTT
V: TRBV5-1; size: .; J: TRBJ2-2; D: TRBD1; CDR3: CASSLRGDRGGPGELFF; DNA: TGCGCCAGCAGCTTGAGAGGGGACAGGGGAGGACCCGGGGAGCTGTTTTTT
V: TRBV29-1; size: .; J: TRBJ2-5; D: .; CDR3: CSVAGRAGQETQYF; DNA: TGCAGCGTTGCTGGCAGGGCCGGCCAAGAGACCCAGTACTTC
V: TRBV19; size: .; J: TRBJ2-3; D: TRBD2; CDR3: CASSTTSATDTQYF; DNA: TGTGCCAGTAGTACGACTAGCGCCACAGATACGCAGTATTTT
V: TRBV12-1; size: .; J: TRBJ1-5; D: .; CDR3: CASGLKDREYSNQPQHF; DNA: TGTGCCAGCGGTCTGAAGGACAGGGAGTATAGCAATCAGCCCCAGCATTTT